This T cell receptor (beta chain) stems from a study of blood T cell repertoires in COVID-19. Study at large: Sample material is recorded as cDNA or gDNA derived from T cells, B-cell-depleted T cells, or PBMCs.

In the study's own analysis: Amplified reference gene primers provided the basis for estimating nucleated cell counts. The assay was immunoSEQ multiplex PCR, and TCRdb's table has in-frame clones only and misses some. D and trimming come from the DNA, and the V and J calls and clone size come from that table. Of fewer than 250,000 clones in the sample, roughly 84% were seen once. The germline CDR1 and CDR2 sequences are MNHNY and SVGAGI (reference sequence). V dropped 5 bases and J dropped 4 bases, with 23 bases sitting between them. This CDR3 region has 17 residues. The genes are TRBV6-6 and TRBJ1-2; D unclear. Sequencing was done on a sample of PBMCs or T cells enriched from blood (not recorded which). The TCR comes from a middle-aged woman who had recovered from COVID-19. CDR3: CASSQREGAGSSYGYTF. Written as DNA, the CDR3 is TGTGCCAGCAGTCAAAGGGAGGGAGCGGGGAGCTCCTATGGCTACACCTTC.